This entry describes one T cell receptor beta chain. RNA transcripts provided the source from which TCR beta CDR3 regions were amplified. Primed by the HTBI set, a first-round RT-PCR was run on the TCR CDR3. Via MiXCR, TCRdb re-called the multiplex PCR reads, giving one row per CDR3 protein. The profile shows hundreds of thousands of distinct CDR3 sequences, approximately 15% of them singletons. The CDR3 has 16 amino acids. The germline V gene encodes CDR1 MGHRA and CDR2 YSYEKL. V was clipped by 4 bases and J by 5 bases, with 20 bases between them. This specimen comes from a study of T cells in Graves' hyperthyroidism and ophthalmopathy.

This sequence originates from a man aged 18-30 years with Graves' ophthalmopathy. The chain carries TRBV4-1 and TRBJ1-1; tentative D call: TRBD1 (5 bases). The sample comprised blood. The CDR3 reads CASSRPLGRVGTEAFF. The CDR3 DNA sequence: TGCGCCAGCAGCCGCCCACTCGGCAGGGTTGGGACTGAAGCTTTCTTT.